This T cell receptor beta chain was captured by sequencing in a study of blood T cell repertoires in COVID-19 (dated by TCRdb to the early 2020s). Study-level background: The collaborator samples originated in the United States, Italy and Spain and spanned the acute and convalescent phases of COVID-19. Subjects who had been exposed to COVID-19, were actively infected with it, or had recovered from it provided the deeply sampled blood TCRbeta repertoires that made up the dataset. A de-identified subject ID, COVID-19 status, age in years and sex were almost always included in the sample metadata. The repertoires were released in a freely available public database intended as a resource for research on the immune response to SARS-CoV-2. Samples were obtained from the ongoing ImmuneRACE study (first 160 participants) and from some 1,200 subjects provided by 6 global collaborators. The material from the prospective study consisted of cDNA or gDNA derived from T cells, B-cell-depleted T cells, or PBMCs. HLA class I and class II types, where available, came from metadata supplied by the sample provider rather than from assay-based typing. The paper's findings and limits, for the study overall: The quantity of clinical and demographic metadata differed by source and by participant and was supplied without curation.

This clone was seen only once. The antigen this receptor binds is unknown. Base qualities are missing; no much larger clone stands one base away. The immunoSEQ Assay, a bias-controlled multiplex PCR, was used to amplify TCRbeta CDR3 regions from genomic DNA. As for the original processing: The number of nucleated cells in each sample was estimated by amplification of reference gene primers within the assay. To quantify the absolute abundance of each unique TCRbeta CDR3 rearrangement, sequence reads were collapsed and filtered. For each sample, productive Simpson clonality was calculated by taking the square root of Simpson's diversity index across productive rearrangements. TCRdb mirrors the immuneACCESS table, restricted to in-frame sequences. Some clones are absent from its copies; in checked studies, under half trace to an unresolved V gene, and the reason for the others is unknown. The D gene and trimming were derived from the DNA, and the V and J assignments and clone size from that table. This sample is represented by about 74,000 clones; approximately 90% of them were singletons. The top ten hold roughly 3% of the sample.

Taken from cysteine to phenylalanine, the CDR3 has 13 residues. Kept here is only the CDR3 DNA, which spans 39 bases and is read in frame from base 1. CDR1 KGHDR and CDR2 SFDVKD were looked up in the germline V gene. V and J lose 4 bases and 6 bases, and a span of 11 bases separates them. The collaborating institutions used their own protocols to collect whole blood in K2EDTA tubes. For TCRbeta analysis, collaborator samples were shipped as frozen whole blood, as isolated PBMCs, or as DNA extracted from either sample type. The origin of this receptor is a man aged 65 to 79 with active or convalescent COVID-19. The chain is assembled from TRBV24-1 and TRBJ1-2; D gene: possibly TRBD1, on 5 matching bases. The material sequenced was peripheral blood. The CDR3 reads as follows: CATSDGRANGYTF. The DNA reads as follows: TGTGCCACCAGTGACGGCAGGGCTAATGGCTACACCTTC.